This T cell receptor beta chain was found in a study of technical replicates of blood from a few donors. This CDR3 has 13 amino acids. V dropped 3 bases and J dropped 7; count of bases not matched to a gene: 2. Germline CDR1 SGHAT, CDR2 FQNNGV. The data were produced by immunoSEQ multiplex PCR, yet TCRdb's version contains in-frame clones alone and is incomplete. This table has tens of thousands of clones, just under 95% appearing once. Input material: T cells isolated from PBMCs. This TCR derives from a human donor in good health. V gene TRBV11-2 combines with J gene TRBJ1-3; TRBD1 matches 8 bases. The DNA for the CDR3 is TGTGCCAGCAGCTTTGACAGGGGTAACACCATATATTTT. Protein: CASSFDRGNTIYF.